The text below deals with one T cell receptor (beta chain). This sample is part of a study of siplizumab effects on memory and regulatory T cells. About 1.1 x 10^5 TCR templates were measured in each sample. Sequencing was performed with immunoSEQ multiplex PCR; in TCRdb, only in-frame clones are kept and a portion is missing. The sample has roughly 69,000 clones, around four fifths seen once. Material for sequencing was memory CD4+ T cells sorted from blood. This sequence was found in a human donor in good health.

The CDR3 DNA reads TGCGCCAGCAGCTTCACACTGAACACTGAAGCTTTCTTT. It yields the protein CASSFTLNTEAFF. The rearrangement uses TRBV5-1 and TRBJ1-1; D call uncertain. V gave up 2 bases and J gave up 0 bases, with 5 bases separating them. This CDR3 spans 13 amino acids. Germline V gene lookup returns CDR1 SGHRS and CDR2 YFSETQ.